This T cell receptor (beta chain) was sequenced for a study of shared clonotypes between healthy human individuals. TCRdb keeps only in-frame clones here, not all; method: immunoSEQ multiplex PCR. The sample includes hundreds of thousands of clones, around 77% of them seen just once. CDR3 length: 14 amino acids. Germline V CDR1 and CDR2: SGHRS, YFSETQ. V was trimmed by 0 bases and J by 0 bases, leaving 6 bases between them. The chain carries TRBV5-1 and TRBJ2-5; D gene uncertain. The sample consisted of PBMCs. The sequence came from a woman in her thirties or forties in good health. Some clones in this sample may be carry-over from other donors' samples. The CDR3 region has the DNA TGCGCCAGCAGCTTGGGGGTGAACCAAGAGACCCAGTACTTC. Protein product: CASSLGVNQETQYF.